The sequence of this T cell receptor (beta chain) was determined in a study of control samples from healthy donors and cancer patients. Sequencing was performed with immunoSEQ multiplex PCR; in TCRdb, only in-frame clones are kept and a portion is missing. The sample contains 150,000 to 200,000 clones, just over 90% of which appear only once. The CDR3 spans 13 residues. This receptor was taken from a man aged 25 to 45 in good health. The chain is built from TRBV21-1 and TRBJ2-7; the table assigns TRBD2, which was not confirmed against the DNA. TRBV21-1 is deemed a pseudogene. Specimen: blood. In DNA form, the CDR3 reads TGTGCCAGCAGCCTTCGGACTAGTTGGGAGCAGTACTTC. Protein: CASSLRTSWEQYF.